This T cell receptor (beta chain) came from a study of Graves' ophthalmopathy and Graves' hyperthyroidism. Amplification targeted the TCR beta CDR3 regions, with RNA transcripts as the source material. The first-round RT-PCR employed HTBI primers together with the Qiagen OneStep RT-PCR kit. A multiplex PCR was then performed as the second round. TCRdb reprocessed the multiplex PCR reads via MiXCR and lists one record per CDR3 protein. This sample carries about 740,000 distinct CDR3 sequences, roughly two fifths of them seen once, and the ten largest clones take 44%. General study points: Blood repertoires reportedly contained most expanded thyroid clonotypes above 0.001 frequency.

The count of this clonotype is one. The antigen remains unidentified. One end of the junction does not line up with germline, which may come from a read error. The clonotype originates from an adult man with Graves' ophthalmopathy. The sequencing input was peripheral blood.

The CDR3 spells CASSGGTGYEKLFF. The CDR3 bases are TGTGCCAGCAGTGGCGGGACAGGGTATGAAAAACTGTTTTTT. The chain links TRBV10-3 to TRBJ1-4; 9 bases map to TRBD1. Looked up from germline, CDR1 is ENHRY and CDR2 is SYGVKD. CDR3 length equals 14 residues.